These 3 T cell receptor beta chains came from one sample sequenced in a study of OX40 agonist ivuxolimab in advanced cancers. Repertoires were generated with immunoSEQ multiplex PCR, while TCRdb's copy carries only in-frame clones and drops some. Of tens of thousands of clones in the sample, about 79% were seen once. This sample comprised CD4+ or CD8+ T cells sorted from blood, obtained in a trial of the OX40 agonist ivuxolimab. The receptors originated from an adult with an advanced solid tumor such as melanoma, head and neck, liver or kidney cancer.

The chain is built from TRBV10-1 and TRBJ2-7; no clear D. V was cut by 0 bases and J by 6 bases, with 9 bases left in between. CDR3 size: 13 residues. Looked up from germline, CDR1 is WNHNN and CDR2 is SYGVQD (reference sequence). Written as DNA, the CDR3 is TGCGCCAGCAGTGAGTCCCACTTTTCCGAGCAGTACTTC. The encoded protein is CASSESHFSEQYF.

This clone was counted only a few times. The V gene is TRBV11-1, the J gene TRBJ1-1; D gene unclear. The CDR3 extends over 14 amino acids. Germline-derived CDR1 and CDR2 are SGHAT and FQDESV (reference sequence). V was clipped by 5 bases and J by 1 base, with 11 bases between them. DNA of the CDR3: TGTGCCAGCAGCCCTGGGCTGGGGAACACTGAAGCTTTCTTT. The encoded protein is CASSPGLGNTEAFF.

The chain couples TRBV29-1 to TRBJ2-2; tentatively, D is TRBD2 (6 bases). With 0 bases removed from V and 1 base from J, the gap between germline ends came to 12 bases. This CDR3 has 16 amino acids. Germline CDR1 SQVTM, CDR2 ANQGSEA. This CDR3 reads CSVEDATAGNTGELFF. The CDR3 region has the DNA TGCAGCGTTGAAGACGCGACAGCGGGGAACACCGGGGAGCTGTTTTTT.